This entry is about one T cell receptor beta chain. Antigen unknown. Generation of TCR cDNA used 5'RACE template switching (which added a universal primer site and UMIs). TCRdb analysed the 5' RACE reads with MiXCR anew, one entry per CDR3 protein. This table has 340,000 or so distinct CDR3 sequences, approximately 12% appearing once. These data belong to a study of T cells after yellow fever vaccination. General study points: Researchers cautioned that FACS-sorted repertoires could harbor abundant clonotypes contaminating from the bulk population.

Sequences were derived from CD4+ T cells sorted from PBMCs, sampled 15 days after the yellow fever booster vaccination. The receptor comes from a man aged 18 to 29 who received the YFV17D yellow fever vaccine.

The DNA of the CDR3 is TGTGCCAGCAGCGATCCTCGGGGAGGGAACACTGAAGCTTTCTTT. Translated: CASSDPRGGNTEAFF. This rearrangement joins TRBV7-3 to TRBJ1-1; D is undetermined. The CDR3 runs 15 residues. With 5 bases removed from V and 1 base from J, the gap between germline ends came to 14 bases. Germline CDR1 and CDR2: SGHTA and FQGTGA.